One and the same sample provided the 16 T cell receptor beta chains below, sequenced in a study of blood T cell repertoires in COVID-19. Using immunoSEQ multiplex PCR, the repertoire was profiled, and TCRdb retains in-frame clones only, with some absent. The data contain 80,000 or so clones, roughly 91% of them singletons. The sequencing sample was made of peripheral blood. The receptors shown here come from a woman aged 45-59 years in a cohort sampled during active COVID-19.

This chain's CDR3 is CASSPVGRDGYGYTF. The CDR3 nucleotides read TGTGCCAGCAGCCCCGTTGGGCGGGACGGTTATGGCTACACCTTC. The J gene is TRBJ1-2, the V gene TRBV28, with D possibly matching TRBD1 (5 bases). This CDR3 contains 15 residues. V shed 6 bases and J shed 5 bases, with 19 bases lying between them. Germline V gene sequence: CDR1 MDHEN, CDR2 SYDVKM.

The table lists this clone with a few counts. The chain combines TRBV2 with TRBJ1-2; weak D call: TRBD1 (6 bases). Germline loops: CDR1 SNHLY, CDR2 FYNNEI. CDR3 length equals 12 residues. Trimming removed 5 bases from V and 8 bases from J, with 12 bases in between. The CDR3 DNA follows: TGTGCCAGCAGTCAGGGGCGAGTAGGCTACACCTTC. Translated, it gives CASSQGRVGYTF.

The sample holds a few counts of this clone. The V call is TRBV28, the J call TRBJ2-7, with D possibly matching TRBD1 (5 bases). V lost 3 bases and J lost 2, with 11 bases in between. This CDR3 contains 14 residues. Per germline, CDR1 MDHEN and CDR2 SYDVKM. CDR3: CASSFSQGTYEQYF. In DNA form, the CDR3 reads TGTGCCAGCAGTTTTTCCCAGGGCACCTACGAGCAGTACTTC.

The CDR3 spells CASSQEFLAPYGYTF. In DNA, the CDR3 is TGCGCCAGCAGCCAAGAATTTTTGGCACCGTATGGCTACACCTTC. The chain recombines TRBV4-1 with TRBJ1-2; no clear D gene. The CDR3 totals 15 residues. Trimming cost V 0 bases and J 5 bases, with 13 bases left between them. Germline V gives CDR1 MGHRA, CDR2 YSYEKL.

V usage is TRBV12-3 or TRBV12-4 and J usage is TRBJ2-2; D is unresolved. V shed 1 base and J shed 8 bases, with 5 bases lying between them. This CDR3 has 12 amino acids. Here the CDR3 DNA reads TGTGCCAGCAGTTTAGAATCTGGGGAGCTGTTTTTT. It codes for CASSLESGELFF.

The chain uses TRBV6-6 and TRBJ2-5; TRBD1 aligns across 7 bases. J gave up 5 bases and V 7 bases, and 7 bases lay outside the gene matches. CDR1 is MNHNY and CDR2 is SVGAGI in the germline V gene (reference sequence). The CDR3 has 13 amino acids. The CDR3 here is CASTQGGRETQYF. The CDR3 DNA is TGTGCCAGCACACAAGGGGGCCGGGAGACCCAGTACTTC.

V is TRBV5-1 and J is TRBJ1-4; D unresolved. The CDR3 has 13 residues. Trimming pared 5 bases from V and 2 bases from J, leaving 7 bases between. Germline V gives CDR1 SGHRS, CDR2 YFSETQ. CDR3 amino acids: CASRRDTNEKLFF. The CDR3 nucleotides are TGCGCCAGCAGGAGGGATACTAATGAAAAACTGTTTTTT.

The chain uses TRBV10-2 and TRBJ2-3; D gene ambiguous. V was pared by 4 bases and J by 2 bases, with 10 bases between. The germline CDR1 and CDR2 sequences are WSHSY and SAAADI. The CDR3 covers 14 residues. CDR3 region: CASSAVVDTDTQYF. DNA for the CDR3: TGCGCCAGCAGTGCCGTGGTAGACACAGATACGCAGTATTTT.

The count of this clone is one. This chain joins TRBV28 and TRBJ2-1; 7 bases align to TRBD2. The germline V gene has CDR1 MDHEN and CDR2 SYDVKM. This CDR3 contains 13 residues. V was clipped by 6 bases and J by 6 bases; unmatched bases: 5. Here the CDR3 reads CASRSGGSNEQFF. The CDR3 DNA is TGTGCCAGCAGATCCGGGGGGTCCAATGAGCAGTTCTTC.

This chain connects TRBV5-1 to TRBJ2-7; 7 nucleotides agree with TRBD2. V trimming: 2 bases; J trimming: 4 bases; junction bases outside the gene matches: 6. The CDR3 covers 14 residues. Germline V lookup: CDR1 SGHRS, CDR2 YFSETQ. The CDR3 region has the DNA TGCGCCAGCAGCTTCGCGGGAGATTCGTACGAGCAGTACTTC. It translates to CASSFAGDSYEQYF.

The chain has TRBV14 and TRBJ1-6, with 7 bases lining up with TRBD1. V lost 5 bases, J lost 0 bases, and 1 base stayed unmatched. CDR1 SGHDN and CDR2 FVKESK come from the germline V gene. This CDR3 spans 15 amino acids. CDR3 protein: CASSNRGSYNSPLHF. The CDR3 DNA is TGTGCCAGCAGCAACAGGGGCTCCTATAATTCACCCCTCCACTTT.

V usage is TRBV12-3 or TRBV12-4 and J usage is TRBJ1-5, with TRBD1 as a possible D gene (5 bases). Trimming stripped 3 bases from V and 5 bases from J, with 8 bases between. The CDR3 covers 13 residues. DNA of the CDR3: TGTGCCAGCAGTTTGGGAGGGGATCAGCCCCAGCATTTT. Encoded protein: CASSLGGDQPQHF.

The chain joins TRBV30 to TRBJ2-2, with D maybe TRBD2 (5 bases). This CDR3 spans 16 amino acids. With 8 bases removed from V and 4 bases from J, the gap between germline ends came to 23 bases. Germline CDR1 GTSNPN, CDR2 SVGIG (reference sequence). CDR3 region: CAPPTPRACSTGELFF. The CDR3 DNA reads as TGTGCCCCGCCGACCCCGCGGGCCTGTTCCACCGGGGAGCTGTTTTTT.

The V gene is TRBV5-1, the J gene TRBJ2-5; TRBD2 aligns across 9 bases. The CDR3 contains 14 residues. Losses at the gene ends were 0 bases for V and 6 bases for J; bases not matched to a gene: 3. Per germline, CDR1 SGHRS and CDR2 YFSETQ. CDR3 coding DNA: TGCGCCAGCAGCTTGGCAAGCGGGAGGCAGACCCAGTACTTC. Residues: CASSLASGRQTQYF.

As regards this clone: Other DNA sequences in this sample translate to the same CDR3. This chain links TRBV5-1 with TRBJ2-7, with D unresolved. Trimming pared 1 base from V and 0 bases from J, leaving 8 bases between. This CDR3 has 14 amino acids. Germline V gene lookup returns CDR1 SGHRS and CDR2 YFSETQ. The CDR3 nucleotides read TGCGCCAGCAGCTTGACGGTTAGCTCCTACGAGCAGTACTTC. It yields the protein CASSLTVSSYEQYF.

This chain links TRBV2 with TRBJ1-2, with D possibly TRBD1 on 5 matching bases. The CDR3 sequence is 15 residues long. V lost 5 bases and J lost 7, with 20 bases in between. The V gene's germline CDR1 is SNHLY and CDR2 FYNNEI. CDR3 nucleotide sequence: TGTGCCAGCAGTCGATCCTCAGGGAGGGAGTCTGGCTACACCTTC. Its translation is CASSRSSGRESGYTF.